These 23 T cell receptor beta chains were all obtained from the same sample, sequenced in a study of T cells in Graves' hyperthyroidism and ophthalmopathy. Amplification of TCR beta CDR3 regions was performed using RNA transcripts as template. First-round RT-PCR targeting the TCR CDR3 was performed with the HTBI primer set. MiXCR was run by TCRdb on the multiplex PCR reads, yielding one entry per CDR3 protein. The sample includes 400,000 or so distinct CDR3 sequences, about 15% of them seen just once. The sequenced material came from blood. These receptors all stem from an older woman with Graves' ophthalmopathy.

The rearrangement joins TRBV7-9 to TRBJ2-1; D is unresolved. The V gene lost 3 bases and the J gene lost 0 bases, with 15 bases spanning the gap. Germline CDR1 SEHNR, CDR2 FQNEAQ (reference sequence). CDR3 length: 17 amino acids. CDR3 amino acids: CASSFRSSPSSYNEQFF. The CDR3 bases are TGTGCCAGCAGCTTCAGGAGCAGCCCGAGCTCCTACAATGAGCAGTTCTTC.

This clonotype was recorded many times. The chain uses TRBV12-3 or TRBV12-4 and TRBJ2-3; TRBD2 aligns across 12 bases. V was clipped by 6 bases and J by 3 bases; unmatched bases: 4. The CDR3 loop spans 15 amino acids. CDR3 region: CASSRTSGITDTQYF. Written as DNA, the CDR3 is TGTGCCAGCAGCCGGACTAGCGGGATAACAGATACGCAGTATTTT.

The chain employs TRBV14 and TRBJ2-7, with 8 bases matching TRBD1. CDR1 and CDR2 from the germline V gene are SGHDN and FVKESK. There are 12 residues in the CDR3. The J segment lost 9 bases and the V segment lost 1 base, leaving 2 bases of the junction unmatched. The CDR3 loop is CASSQGTGRQYF. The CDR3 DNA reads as TGTGCCAGCAGCCAAGGGACAGGGAGGCAGTACTTC. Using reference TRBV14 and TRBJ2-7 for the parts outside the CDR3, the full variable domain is EAGVTQFPSHSVIEKGQTVTLRCDPISGHDNLYWYRRVMGKEIKFLLHFVKESKQDESGMPNNRFLAERTGGTYSTLKVQPAELEDSGVYFCASSQGTGRQYFGPGTRLTVT.

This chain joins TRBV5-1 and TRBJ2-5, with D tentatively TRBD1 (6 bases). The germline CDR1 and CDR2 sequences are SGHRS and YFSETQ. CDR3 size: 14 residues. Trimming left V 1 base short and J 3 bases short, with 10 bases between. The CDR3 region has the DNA TGCGCCAGCAGCTTGTTTTCAGGGGAAGAGACCCAGTACTTC. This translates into CASSLFSGEETQYF.

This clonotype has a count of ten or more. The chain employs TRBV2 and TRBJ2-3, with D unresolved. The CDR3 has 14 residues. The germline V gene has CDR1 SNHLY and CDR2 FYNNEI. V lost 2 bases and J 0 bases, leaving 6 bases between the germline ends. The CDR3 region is CASSESLSTDTQYF. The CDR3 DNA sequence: TGTGCCAGCAGTGAATCCCTGAGCACAGATACGCAGTATTTT.

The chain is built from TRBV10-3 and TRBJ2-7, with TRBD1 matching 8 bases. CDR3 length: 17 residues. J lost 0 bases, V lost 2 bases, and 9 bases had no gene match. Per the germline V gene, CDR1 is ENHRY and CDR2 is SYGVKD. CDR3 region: CAISERTVRGHSYEQYF. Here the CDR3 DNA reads TGTGCCATCAGTGAGCGTACAGTCAGGGGGCACTCCTACGAGCAGTACTTC.

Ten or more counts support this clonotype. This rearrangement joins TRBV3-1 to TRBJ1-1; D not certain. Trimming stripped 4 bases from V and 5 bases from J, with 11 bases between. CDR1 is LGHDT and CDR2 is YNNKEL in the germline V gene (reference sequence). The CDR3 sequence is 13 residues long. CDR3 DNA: TGTGCCAGCAGCCCAGTGGGTTGGACTGAAGCTTTCTTT. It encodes CASSPVGWTEAFF.

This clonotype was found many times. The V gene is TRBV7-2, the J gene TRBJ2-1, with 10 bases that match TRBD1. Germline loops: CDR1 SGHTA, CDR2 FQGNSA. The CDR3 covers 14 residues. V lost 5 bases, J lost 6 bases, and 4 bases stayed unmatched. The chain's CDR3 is CASSIGQGGNEQFF. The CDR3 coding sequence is TGTGCCAGCAGCATAGGACAGGGGGGCAATGAGCAGTTCTTC.

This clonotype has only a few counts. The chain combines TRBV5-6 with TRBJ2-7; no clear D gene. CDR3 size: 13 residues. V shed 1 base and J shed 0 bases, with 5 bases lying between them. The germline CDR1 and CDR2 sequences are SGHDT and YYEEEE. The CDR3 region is CASSLRNSYEQYF. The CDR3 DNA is TGTGCCAGCAGCTTGCGCAACTCCTACGAGCAGTACTTC.

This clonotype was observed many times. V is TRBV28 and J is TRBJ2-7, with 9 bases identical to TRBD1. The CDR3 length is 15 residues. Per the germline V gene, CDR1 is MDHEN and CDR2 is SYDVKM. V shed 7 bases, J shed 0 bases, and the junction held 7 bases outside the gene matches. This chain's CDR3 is CASTLGTGISYEQYF. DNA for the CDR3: TGTGCCAGCACCTTGGGGACAGGGATCTCCTACGAGCAGTACTTC.

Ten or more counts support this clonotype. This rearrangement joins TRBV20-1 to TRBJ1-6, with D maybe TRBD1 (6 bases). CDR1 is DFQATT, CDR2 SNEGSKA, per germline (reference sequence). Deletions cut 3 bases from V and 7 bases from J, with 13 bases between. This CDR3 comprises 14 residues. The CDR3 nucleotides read TGCAGTGCTAGGAAAGGGCAGGGGAATTCACCCCTCCACTTT. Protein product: CSARKGQGNSPLHF.

In nucleotides, the CDR3 is TGCAGTGCACCCCCGCCGGGAGGGAACACTGAAGCTTTCTTT. Translating gives CSAPPPGGNTEAFF. The chain has TRBV20-1 and TRBJ1-1; no definite D call. The CDR3 sequence is 14 residues long. Germline CDR1 is DFQATT and CDR2 is SNEGSKA (reference sequence). The V end was cut by 6 bases, the J end by 1 base, with 15 bases between.

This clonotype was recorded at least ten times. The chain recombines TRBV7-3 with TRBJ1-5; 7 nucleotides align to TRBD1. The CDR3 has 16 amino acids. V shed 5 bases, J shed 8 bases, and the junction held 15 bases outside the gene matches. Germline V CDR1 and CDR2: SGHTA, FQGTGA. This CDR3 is CASSPRQATGVEPQHF. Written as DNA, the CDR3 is TGTGCCAGCAGCCCCCGCCAGGCCACAGGGGTGGAGCCCCAGCATTTT.

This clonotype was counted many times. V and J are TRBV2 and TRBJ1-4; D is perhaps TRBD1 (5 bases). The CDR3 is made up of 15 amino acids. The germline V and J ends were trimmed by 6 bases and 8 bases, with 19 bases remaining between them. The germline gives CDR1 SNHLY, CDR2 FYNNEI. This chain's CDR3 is CASRGGRGAWEKLFF. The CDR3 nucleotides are TGTGCCAGCAGGGGAGGGAGAGGGGCTTGGGAAAAACTGTTTTTT.

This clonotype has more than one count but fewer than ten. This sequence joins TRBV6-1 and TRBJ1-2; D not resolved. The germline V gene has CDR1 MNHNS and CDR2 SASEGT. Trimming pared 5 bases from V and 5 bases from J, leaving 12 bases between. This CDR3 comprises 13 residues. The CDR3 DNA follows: TGTGCCAGCAGTCCGAGCACGTCTTATGGCTACACCTTC. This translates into CASSPSTSYGYTF.

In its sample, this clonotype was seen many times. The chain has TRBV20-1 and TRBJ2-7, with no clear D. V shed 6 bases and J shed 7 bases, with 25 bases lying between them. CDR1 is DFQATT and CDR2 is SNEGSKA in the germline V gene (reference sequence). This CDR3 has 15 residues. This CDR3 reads CSANPRGRPALEQYF. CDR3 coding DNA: TGCAGTGCAAACCCTCGAGGCCGGCCGGCGTTGGAGCAGTACTTC.

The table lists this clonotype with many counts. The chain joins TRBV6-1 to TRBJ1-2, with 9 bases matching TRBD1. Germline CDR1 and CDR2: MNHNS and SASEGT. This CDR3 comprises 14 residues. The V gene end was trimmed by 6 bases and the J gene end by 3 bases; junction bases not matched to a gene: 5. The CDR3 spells CASRDRGRDYGYTF. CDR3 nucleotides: TGTGCCAGCAGGGACAGGGGCAGAGACTATGGCTACACCTTC.

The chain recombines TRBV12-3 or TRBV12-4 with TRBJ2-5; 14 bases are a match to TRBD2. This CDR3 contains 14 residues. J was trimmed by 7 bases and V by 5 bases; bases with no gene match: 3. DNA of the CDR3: TGTGCCAGCAGTGGGACTAGCGGGAGTGTGACCCAGTACTTC. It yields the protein CASSGTSGSVTQYF.

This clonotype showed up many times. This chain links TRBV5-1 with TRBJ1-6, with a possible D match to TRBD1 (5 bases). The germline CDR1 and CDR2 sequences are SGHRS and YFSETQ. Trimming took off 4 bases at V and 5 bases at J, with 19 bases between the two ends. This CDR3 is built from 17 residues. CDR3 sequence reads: CASSGNPVSGDNSPLHF. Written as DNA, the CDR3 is TGCGCCAGCAGCGGGAACCCCGTATCGGGGGATAATTCACCCCTCCACTTT. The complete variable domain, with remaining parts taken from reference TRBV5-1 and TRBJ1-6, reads KAGVTQTPRYLIKTRGQQVTLSCSPISGHRSVSWYQQTPGQGLQFLFEYFSETQRNKGNFPGRFSGRQFSNSRSEMNVSTLELGDSALYLCASSGNPVSGDNSPLHFGNGTRLTVT.

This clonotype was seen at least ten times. The CDR3 protein is CASSVGSRTSGILSYNEQFF. The CDR3 region has the DNA TGTGCCAGCAGTGTGGGCAGCCGGACTAGCGGGATCCTCTCCTACAATGAGCAGTTCTTC. The chain links TRBV25-1 to TRBJ2-1; 12 nucleotides align to TRBD2. Germline V gene data show CDR1 as MGHDK and CDR2 as SYGVNS. Trimming removed 4 bases from V and 0 bases from J; junction bases left unmatched: 13. The CDR3 runs 20 residues.

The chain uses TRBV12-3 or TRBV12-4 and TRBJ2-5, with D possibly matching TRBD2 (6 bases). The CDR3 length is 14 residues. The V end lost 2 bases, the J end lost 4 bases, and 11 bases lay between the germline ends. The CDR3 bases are TGTGCCAGCAGTTTACTGGCACTAGCAGAGACCCAGTACTTC. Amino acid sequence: CASSLLALAETQYF.

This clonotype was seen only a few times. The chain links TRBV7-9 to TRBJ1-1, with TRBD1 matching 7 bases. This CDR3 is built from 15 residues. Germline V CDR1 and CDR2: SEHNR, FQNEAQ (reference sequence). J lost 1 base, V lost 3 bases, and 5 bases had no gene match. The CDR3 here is CASSLLTGTNTEAFF. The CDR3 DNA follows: TGTGCCAGCAGCTTGTTGACAGGGACGAACACTGAAGCTTTCTTT.

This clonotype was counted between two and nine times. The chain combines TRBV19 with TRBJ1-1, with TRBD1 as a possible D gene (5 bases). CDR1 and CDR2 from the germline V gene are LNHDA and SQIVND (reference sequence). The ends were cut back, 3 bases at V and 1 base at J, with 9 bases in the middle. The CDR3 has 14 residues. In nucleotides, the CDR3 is TGTGCCAGTAGTATGACAGCGGAGAACACTGAAGCTTTCTTT. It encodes CASSMTAENTEAFF.